This T cell receptor (beta chain) was profiled in a study of T cell responses to AZD1222 COVID-19 vaccine. Study-wide findings and caveats: Donors were mostly white British, more females; clonal diversity possibly underestimated. Repertoire collection took place solely once the T cell response had peaked. Reportedly, nearly half of unique spike TCRs recognized epitopes outside B.1.351/B.1.1.7 mutations. Among vaccine-associated CD4 TCRs, coverage spanned spike, with dominance at 160-218 and 743-854.

As concerns this clone: Its antigen is as yet unknown.

Germline V gene sequence: CDR1 SNHLY, CDR2 FYNNEI. The CDR3 has 14 amino acids. Trimming at V came to 7 bases and at J to 6 bases, leaving 4 bases not matched to a gene. Sequencing used immunoSEQ multiplex PCR; TCRdb keeps in-frame clones, though not all of them. The top ten hold roughly 7% of the sample, which has some 130,000 clones, roughly 93% seen once. The starting material was peripheral blood, obtained 28 days after the second AZD1222 dose. The receptor's source is an adult who received the AZD1222 COVID-19 vaccine. This chain uses TRBV2 with TRBJ2-1; the match to TRBD2 covers 12 bases. CDR3 sequence: CASMGTSGRNEQFF. Here the CDR3 DNA reads TGTGCCAGCATGGGGACTAGCGGGCGCAATGAGCAGTTCTTC.